This T cell receptor (beta chain) was observed in a study of T cells in Graves' hyperthyroidism and ophthalmopathy. Study-level information: At initial diagnosis, before any treatment had begun, peripheral blood was obtained.

Ophthalmopathy in the patients scored at least 3 on Clinical Activity Score and at least 4 on NOSPECS grade, lasting under 3 months. Amplified TCR beta CDR3 regions derived from RNA transcripts. With the HTBI primer set, the TCR CDR3 went through a first round of RT-PCR. TCRdb used MiXCR to reprocess the multiplex PCR reads, holding one entry per CDR3 protein. The data show hundreds of thousands of distinct CDR3 sequences, around 15% seen once. This clonotype appeared a few times. The antigen is unknown. The CDR3 runs 15 residues. The germline CDR1 and CDR2 sequences are MNHNS and SASEGT. Losses at the gene ends were 6 bases for V and 4 bases for J; bases not matched to a gene: 9. General study points: Most thyroid clonotypes with frequency above 0.001 were detected in blood.

Material for sequencing was blood. The chain uses TRBV6-1 and TRBJ2-3; 8 bases line up with TRBD2. The clonotype was recovered from a man aged 18 to 35 with Graves' ophthalmopathy. CDR3 sequence reads: CASSLTSEASDTQYF. The CDR3 coding sequence is TGTGCCAGCAGCTTGACTAGCGAGGCCTCAGATACGCAGTATTTT.